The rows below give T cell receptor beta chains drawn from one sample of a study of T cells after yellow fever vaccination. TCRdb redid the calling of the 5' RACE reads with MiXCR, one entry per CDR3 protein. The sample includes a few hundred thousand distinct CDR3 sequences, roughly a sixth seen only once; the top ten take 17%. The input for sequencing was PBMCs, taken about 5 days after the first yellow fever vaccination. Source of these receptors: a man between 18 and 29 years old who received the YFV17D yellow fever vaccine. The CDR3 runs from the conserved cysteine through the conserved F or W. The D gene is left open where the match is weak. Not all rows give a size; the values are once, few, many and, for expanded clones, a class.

CDR3aa: CASSPPLGGELFF
CDR3nt: TGTGCCAGCAGCCCACCTTTGGGCGGGGAGCTGTTTTTT
abundance: -
d_gene: -
j_gene: TRBJ2-2
v_gene: TRBV3-1

CDR3aa: CASSQSHISGGEAFF
CDR3nt: TGTGCCAGCAGCCAGAGCCACATCTCCGGTGGTGAAGCTTTCTTT
abundance: few
d_gene: -
j_gene: TRBJ1-1
v_gene: TRBV4-2

CDR3aa: CASFNGGSPGSYTF
CDR3nt: TGTGCCAGCTTTAACGGGGGGTCCCCTGGGAGCTACACCTTC
abundance: -
d_gene: -
j_gene: TRBJ1-2
v_gene: TRBV27

CDR3aa: CASSYGRSEAFF
CDR3nt: TGTGCCAGCAGTTATGGGCGCTCTGAAGCTTTCTTT
abundance: few
d_gene: -
j_gene: TRBJ1-1
v_gene: TRBV6-6

CDR3aa: CSVAPGGLNQPQHF
CDR3nt: TGCAGCGTGGCCCCCGGGGGCCTCAATCAGCCCCAGCATTTT
abundance: few
d_gene: -
j_gene: TRBJ1-5
v_gene: TRBV29-1

CDR3aa: CATSGGPSTDTQYF
CDR3nt: TGTGCCACCAGTGGAGGGCCGAGCACAGATACGCAGTATTTT
abundance: once
d_gene: -
j_gene: TRBJ2-3
v_gene: TRBV24-1

CDR3aa: CASSDAGGADTQYF
CDR3nt: TGCGCCAGCAGTGATGCGGGGGGCGCAGATACGCAGTATTTT
abundance: -
d_gene: TRBD2
j_gene: TRBJ2-3
v_gene: TRBV5-1

CDR3aa: CASSLAATSTDTQYF
CDR3nt: TGTGCCAGCAGCTTAGCGGCGACTAGCACAGATACGCAGTATTTT
abundance: -
d_gene: -
j_gene: TRBJ2-3
v_gene: TRBV7-7

CDR3aa: CASSLDSTPYGYTF
CDR3nt: TGTGCCAGCAGCCTGGACAGTACCCCCTATGGCTACACCTTC
abundance: -
d_gene: -
j_gene: TRBJ1-2
v_gene: TRBV7-8

CDR3aa: CASSQLAGLGETQYF
CDR3nt: TGTGCCAGCAGCCAACTAGCGGGCCTCGGGGAGACCCAGTACTTC
abundance: -
d_gene: TRBD2
j_gene: TRBJ2-5
v_gene: TRBV3-1

CDR3aa: CASGNRGGEQFF
CDR3nt: TGTGCCAGCGGTAACAGGGGCGGCGAGCAGTTCTTC
abundance: once
d_gene: TRBD1
j_gene: TRBJ2-1
v_gene: TRBV11-2

CDR3aa: CASRGDRRDQPQHF
CDR3nt: TGTGCCAGCAGGGGGGACCGGCGGGATCAGCCCCAGCATTTT
abundance: -
d_gene: -
j_gene: TRBJ1-5
v_gene: TRBV12-3/TRBV12-4

CDR3aa: CAWCYRDISYEQYF
CDR3nt: TGTGCCTGGTGTTATAGGGACATCTCCTACGAGCAGTACTTC
abundance: -
d_gene: -
j_gene: TRBJ2-7
v_gene: TRBV30

CDR3aa: CASSSTDTEAFF
CDR3nt: TGTGCCAGCAGCTCGACAGACACTGAAGCTTTCTTT
abundance: -
d_gene: -
j_gene: TRBJ1-1
v_gene: TRBV7-9

CDR3aa: CASNPHEQYF
CDR3nt: TGTGCCAGCAATCCACACGAGCAGTACTTC
abundance: -
d_gene: -
j_gene: TRBJ2-7
v_gene: TRBV27

CDR3aa: CASSPLYTPLAGGAQDKQETQYF
CDR3nt: TGTGCCAGCAGCCCCCTTTATACCCCCCTAGCGGGGGGGGCGCAAGATAAACAAGAGACCCAGTACTTC
abundance: few
d_gene: TRBD2
j_gene: TRBJ2-5
v_gene: TRBV14

CDR3aa: CASSPLGGIGSPLHF
CDR3nt: TGTGCCAGCAGCCCCCTGGGGGGAATAGGCTCACCCCTCCACTTT
abundance: few
d_gene: -
j_gene: TRBJ1-6
v_gene: TRBV7-9

CDR3aa: CASSFGGIYGYTF
CDR3nt: TGTGCCAGCAGTTTTGGGGGAATCTATGGCTACACCTTC
abundance: few
d_gene: -
j_gene: TRBJ1-2
v_gene: TRBV12-3/TRBV12-4

CDR3aa: CASSLLVAGGPETQYF
CDR3nt: TGTGCCAGCAGTTTACTGGTAGCGGGGGGGCCCGAGACCCAGTACTTC
abundance: few
d_gene: TRBD2
j_gene: TRBJ2-5
v_gene: TRBV27

CDR3aa: CASSQDYKLAYGYTF
CDR3nt: TGCGCCAGCAGCCAAGATTACAAGTTAGCGTATGGCTACACCTTC
abundance: many
d_gene: -
j_gene: TRBJ1-2
v_gene: TRBV4-3

CDR3aa: CASSPTRGYMNTEAFF
CDR3nt: TGTGCCAGTAGTCCTACCCGGGGCTACATGAACACTGAAGCTTTCTTT
abundance: -
d_gene: -
j_gene: TRBJ1-1
v_gene: TRBV19

CDR3aa: CASSPPGRVYGYTF
CDR3nt: TGTGCCAGCAGCCCACCGGGACGAGTCTATGGCTACACCTTC
abundance: -
d_gene: -
j_gene: TRBJ1-2
v_gene: TRBV7-2

CDR3aa: CASSLGQGSTEAFF
CDR3nt: TGTGCCAGCAGCTTAGGGCAGGGATCCACTGAAGCTTTCTTT
abundance: -
d_gene: -
j_gene: TRBJ1-1
v_gene: TRBV7-9

CDR3aa: CASSLSGGARNEQFF
CDR3nt: TGTGCCAGCAGCCTTAGCGGGGGGGCCAGGAATGAGCAGTTCTTC
abundance: -
d_gene: TRBD2
j_gene: TRBJ2-1
v_gene: TRBV3-1

CDR3aa: CASSLVSNPGGLFF
CDR3nt: TGTGCCAGCAGTTTAGTCTCTAACCCAGGGGGACTGTTTTTT
abundance: -
d_gene: TRBD1
j_gene: TRBJ1-4
v_gene: TRBV28

CDR3aa: CASTPSSGYEQYF
CDR3nt: TGTGCCAGCACCCCCTCCTCTGGATACGAGCAGTACTTC
abundance: few
d_gene: -
j_gene: TRBJ2-7
v_gene: TRBV7-2

CDR3aa: CASRGVSSSYNEQFF
CDR3nt: TGTGCCAGCAGGGGGGTGTCTAGCTCCTACAATGAGCAGTTCTTC
abundance: few
d_gene: -
j_gene: TRBJ2-1
v_gene: TRBV27

CDR3aa: CSAGTSVEQFF
CDR3nt: TGCAGTGCCGGGACTAGCGTTGAGCAGTTCTTC
abundance: few
d_gene: TRBD2
j_gene: TRBJ2-1
v_gene: TRBV20-1

CDR3aa: CASSPRQAYGYTF
CDR3nt: TGTGCCAGCTCACCCCGACAGGCTTATGGCTACACCTTC
abundance: few
d_gene: -
j_gene: TRBJ1-2
v_gene: TRBV18

CDR3aa: CASSLVWGTGNEKLFF
CDR3nt: TGTGCCAGCAGCTTAGTTTGGGGGACAGGGAATGAAAAACTGTTTTTT
abundance: many
d_gene: TRBD1
j_gene: TRBJ1-4
v_gene: TRBV7-2

CDR3aa: CASGLQAGGARVQYF
CDR3nt: TGTGCTAGTGGTTTACAAGCGGGGGGGGCGAGGGTCCAGTACTTC
abundance: few
d_gene: TRBD2
j_gene: TRBJ2-5
v_gene: TRBV12-5

CDR3aa: CASSPIPEGTQYF
CDR3nt: TGTGCCAGCAGTCCGATCCCGGAGGGGACCCAGTACTTC
abundance: -
d_gene: -
j_gene: TRBJ2-5
v_gene: TRBV6-6

CDR3aa: CASSEDRGAQYF
CDR3nt: TGTGCCAGCAGTGAAGACAGGGGCGCGCAGTATTTT
abundance: few
d_gene: TRBD1
j_gene: TRBJ2-3
v_gene: TRBV6-1

CDR3aa: CATSDLATNYGYTF
CDR3nt: TGTGCCACCAGTGATTTGGCCACCAACTATGGCTACACCTTC
abundance: -
d_gene: -
j_gene: TRBJ1-2
v_gene: TRBV24-1

CDR3aa: CASSYAGQEYSYEQYF
CDR3nt: TGTGCCAGCAGCTACGCGGGACAGGAATATTCCTACGAGCAGTACTTC
abundance: -
d_gene: TRBD1
j_gene: TRBJ2-7
v_gene: TRBV11-2

CDR3aa: CSARAGGASRETQYF
CDR3nt: TGCAGTGCTAGGGCCGGGGGGGCGTCGAGAGAGACCCAGTACTTC
abundance: few
d_gene: TRBD2
j_gene: TRBJ2-5
v_gene: TRBV20-1

CDR3aa: CASSPGTSGANVLTF
CDR3nt: TGTGCCAGCTCCCCTGGGACTTCTGGGGCCAACGTCCTGACTTTC
abundance: few
d_gene: -
j_gene: TRBJ2-6
v_gene: TRBV27

CDR3aa: CSASSTSYEQYF
CDR3nt: TGCAGTGCTAGCTCCACCTCCTACGAGCAGTACTTC
abundance: once
d_gene: -
j_gene: TRBJ2-7
v_gene: TRBV20-1

CDR3aa: CASLHPGAGNTEAFF
CDR3nt: TGTGCCAGCCTACACCCAGGGGCTGGAAACACTGAAGCTTTCTTT
abundance: -
d_gene: -
j_gene: TRBJ1-1
v_gene: TRBV28

CDR3aa: CASSWVRDNTEAFF
CDR3nt: TGTGCCAGCAGTTGGGTCAGAGATAACACTGAAGCTTTCTTT
abundance: few
d_gene: -
j_gene: TRBJ1-1
v_gene: TRBV12-3/TRBV12-4

CDR3aa: CASTTLGGTGGYTF
CDR3nt: TGTGCCAGCACTACTCTGGGGGGGACAGGTGGCTACACCTTC
abundance: few
d_gene: TRBD1
j_gene: TRBJ1-2
v_gene: TRBV25-1

CDR3aa: CSVEDWALDTQYF
CDR3nt: TGCAGCGTTGAAGATTGGGCGTTGGATACGCAGTATTTT
abundance: -
d_gene: -
j_gene: TRBJ2-3
v_gene: TRBV29-1

CDR3aa: CASSLNRPSTDTQYF
CDR3nt: TGTGCCAGCAGCTTAAATCGACCTAGCACAGATACGCAGTATTTT
abundance: -
d_gene: -
j_gene: TRBJ2-3
v_gene: TRBV7-9

CDR3aa: CASRVLNTDTQYF
CDR3nt: TGCGCCAGCAGGGTGCTCAACACAGATACGCAGTATTTT
abundance: many
d_gene: -
j_gene: TRBJ2-3
v_gene: TRBV10-2

CDR3aa: CASSPLGPNNSPLHF
CDR3nt: TGTGCCAGCAGTCCCTTGGGACCGAATAATTCACCCCTCCACTTT
abundance: -
d_gene: -
j_gene: TRBJ1-6
v_gene: TRBV6-1

CDR3aa: CASSPPGSTEAFF
CDR3nt: TGCGCCAGCAGCCCACCAGGGAGCACTGAAGCTTTCTTT
abundance: few
d_gene: -
j_gene: TRBJ1-1
v_gene: TRBV5-1

CDR3aa: CASSPTGVGTDTQYF
CDR3nt: TGTGCCAGCAGCCCCACAGGGGTTGGCACAGATACGCAGTATTTT
abundance: -
d_gene: TRBD1
j_gene: TRBJ2-3
v_gene: TRBV7-2

CDR3aa: CSVRREGTDTQYF
CDR3nt: TGCAGCGTTCGGAGGGAAGGCACAGATACGCAGTATTTT
abundance: few
d_gene: -
j_gene: TRBJ2-3
v_gene: TRBV29-1

CDR3aa: CAISGVGRQFGYTF
CDR3nt: TGTGCCATCAGCGGCGTGGGACGGCAGTTCGGCTACACCTTC
abundance: few
d_gene: -
j_gene: TRBJ1-2
v_gene: TRBV10-3

CDR3aa: CSVDTGNIAYATYGYTF
CDR3nt: TGCAGCGTTGATACAGGGAATATCGCCTACGCAACTTATGGCTACACCTTC
abundance: few
d_gene: -
j_gene: TRBJ1-2
v_gene: TRBV29-1

CDR3aa: CASSSYSNQPQHF
CDR3nt: TGTGCCAGCAGCTCGTATAGCAATCAGCCCCAGCATTTT
abundance: many
d_gene: -
j_gene: TRBJ1-5
v_gene: TRBV7-2

CDR3aa: CASSSRIGQGWQGSGNTIYF
CDR3nt: TGTGCCAGCAGCTCTAGGATCGGACAGGGTTGGCAGGGTAGTGGAAACACCATATATTTT
abundance: few
d_gene: TRBD1
j_gene: TRBJ1-3
v_gene: TRBV7-8

CDR3aa: CASSQDPRPRGISPLHF
CDR3nt: TGCGCCAGCAGCCAAGATCCCCGGCCCAGGGGGATTTCACCCCTCCACTTT
abundance: -
d_gene: TRBD1
j_gene: TRBJ1-6
v_gene: TRBV4-3

CDR3aa: CASSPLRGTTDTQYF
CDR3nt: TGTGCCAGCAGTCCCCTCCGAGGGACCACAGATACGCAGTATTTT
abundance: -
d_gene: -
j_gene: TRBJ2-3
v_gene: TRBV6-1